The clone carrying this T cell receptor (beta chain) was recorded once. The antigen is unknown. The V gene's germline CDR1 is SGHVS and CDR2 FQNEAQ. The CDR3 is 16 amino acids. V trimming: 0 bases; J trimming: 0 bases; junction bases outside the gene matches: 5. The record originates from a study of PD-L1 blockade in urothelial cancer. Study conclusions and caveats: Larger 3-week expansion of tumor-associated blood clones was seen in durable-benefit patients.

Assay: immunoSEQ multiplex PCR; the TCRdb copy retains only in-frame clones and omits some. The table has tens of thousands of clones, about 80% seen once. Time point specified: peripheral blood 6 weeks after treatment start. The diagnosis in patients was locally advanced or metastatic urothelial carcinoma. Material: PBMCs, obtained around atezolizumab (anti-PD-L1) treatment. This TCR was sampled from a man between 65 and 85 years old with urothelial cancer. The chain links TRBV7-8 to TRBJ2-7; 7 positions agree with TRBD1. CDR3 loop: CASSLAFGTASYEQYF. The CDR3 DNA reads TGTGCCAGCAGCTTAGCGTTCGGGACAGCCTCCTACGAGCAGTACTTC.